This TCR beta chain was identified during a study of T-cell memory formation after mild COVID-19. TCR alpha and TCR beta cDNA libraries with sample barcodes and UMIs came from 5'RACE using constant-segment primers. TCRdb itself ran the 5' RACE reads through MiXCR, one entry per CDR3 protein. The table lists 40,000 to 55,000 distinct CDR3 sequences, roughly 12% of them singletons. Broader study findings: That cross-reactive memory joined was suggested by some responding clones appearing in pre-infection memory. Clones that shrank (day 15 to 85) were balanced CD4/CD8, whereas later expanders leaned CD4+.

CDR3 length: 13 residues. Unmatched junction bases numbered 4, after V lost 5 bases and J lost 1 base. Germline-derived CDR1 and CDR2 are DFQATT and SNEGSKA (reference sequence). This clonotype was seen repeatedly, ten times or more. Its antigen is undetermined. Sequencing was done on a sample of PBMCs or a T cell subset sorted from them (not recorded which). The TCR comes from a man aged 18-30 years who had mild COVID-19 (a few samples of this study predate the infection). Cell type and time point are not known. The rearrangement uses TRBV20-1 and TRBJ2-5; TRBD1 matches at 7 bases. The CDR3 is CSASRDSQETQYF. The CDR3 coding sequence is TGCAGTGCTTCTCGGGACAGCCAAGAGACCCAGTACTTC.